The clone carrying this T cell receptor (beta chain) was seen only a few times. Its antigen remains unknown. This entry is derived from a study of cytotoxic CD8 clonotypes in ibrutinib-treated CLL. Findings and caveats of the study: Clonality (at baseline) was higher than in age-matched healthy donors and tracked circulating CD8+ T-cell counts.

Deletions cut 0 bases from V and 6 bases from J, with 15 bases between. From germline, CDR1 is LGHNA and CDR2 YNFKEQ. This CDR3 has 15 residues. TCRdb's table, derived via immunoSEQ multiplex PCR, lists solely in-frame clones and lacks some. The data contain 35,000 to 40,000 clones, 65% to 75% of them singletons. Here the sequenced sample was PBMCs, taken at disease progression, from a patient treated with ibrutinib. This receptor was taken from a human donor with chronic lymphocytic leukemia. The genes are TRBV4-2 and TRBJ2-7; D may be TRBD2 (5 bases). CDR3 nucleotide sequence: TGTGCCAGCAGCCAAGAGGCCAGCGGAGTACGCGAGCAGTACTTC. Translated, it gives CASSQEASGVREQYF.